The 7 T cell receptor beta chains reported below all come from one sample, sequenced in a study of shared clonotypes between healthy human individuals. This table comes from immunoSEQ multiplex PCR, and its TCRdb copy is limited to in-frame clones, with some not included. In the table there are about 520,000 clones, 95% to 96% of which are singletons. The sample comprised naive CD4+ T cells sorted from blood. Noted subset: CD45RA+ positively selected. These receptors were obtained from a woman in her 30s in good health.

V is TRBV6-6 and J is TRBJ2-7, with D perhaps TRBD1 or TRBD2 (5 bases each). The CDR3 consists of 16 residues. Trimming left V 0 bases short and J 2 bases short, with 14 bases between. Germline lookup yields CDR1 MNHNY and CDR2 SVGAGI (reference sequence). The CDR3 coding sequence is TGTGCCAGCAGTTACTCGTTACCGGGACGAACCTACGAGCAGTACTTC. Its translation: CASSYSLPGRTYEQYF.

The chain combines TRBV7-2 with TRBJ2-1; 7 positions agree with TRBD2. V trimming: 3 bases; J trimming: 1 base; junction bases outside the gene matches: 0. Germline-derived CDR1 and CDR2 are SGHTA and FQGNSA. This CDR3 is 14 amino acids long. CDR3 in amino acids: CASSLGGSYNEQFF. In DNA, the CDR3 is TGTGCCAGCAGCTTGGGGGGGTCCTACAATGAGCAGTTCTTC.

The genes are TRBV19 and TRBJ1-5; the D gene is possibly TRBD1 (5 bases). V lost 3 bases and J lost 5, with 17 bases in between. The CDR3 is 16 residues long. CDR1 and CDR2 from the germline V gene are LNHDA and SQIVND (reference sequence). The CDR3 sequence is CASSIGSRALHQPQHF. Here the CDR3 DNA reads TGTGCCAGTAGTATTGGGAGCAGGGCCTTACATCAGCCCCAGCATTTT.

The gene calls are TRBV4-2 and TRBJ1-5; D is ambiguous. Trimming cost V 3 bases and J 4 bases, with 4 bases left between them. The length of the CDR3 is 12 residues. Germline CDR1 is LGHNA and CDR2 is YNFKEQ. DNA of the CDR3: TGTGCCAGCAGCCAGGGGAATCAGCCCCAGCATTTT. Encoded protein: CASSQGNQPQHF.

This clone was observed once. The chain recombines TRBV18 with TRBJ1-3; the D is unclear. The CDR3 is 16 residues long. Germline lookup yields CDR1 KGHSH and CDR2 LQKENI. The V end was cut by 3 bases, the J end by 0 bases, with 12 bases between. The CDR3 is CASSPTHRSSGNTIYF. CDR3 in DNA: TGTGCCAGCTCACCCACTCATAGAAGCTCTGGAAACACCATATATTTT. Full variable domain (missing parts from reference TRBV18 and TRBJ1-3): NAGVMQNPRHLVRRRGQEARLRCSPMKGHSHVYWYRQLPEEGLKFMVYLQKENIIDESGMPKERFSAEFPKEGPSILRIQQVVRGDSAAYFCASSPTHRSSGNTIYFGEGSWLTVV.

The genes are TRBV10-2 and TRBJ2-6, with no clear D. This CDR3 region has 18 residues. Germline V gene data show CDR1 as WSHSY and CDR2 as SAAADI. V shed 3 bases and J shed 5 bases, with 20 bases lying between them. The DNA for the CDR3 is TGCGCCAGCAGTGACCTTCGCACTTCTAACAGTCGGGCCAACGTCCTGACTTTC. This gives the protein CASSDLRTSNSRANVLTF.

A single count supports this clone. The gene calls are TRBV5-6 and TRBJ2-3; D unclear. In germline, CDR1 is SGHDT, CDR2 YYEEEE. Trimming took off 0 bases at V and 0 bases at J, with 11 bases between the two ends. The CDR3 loop spans 16 amino acids. The CDR3 loop reads CASSLAADLSTDTQYF. DNA for the CDR3: TGTGCCAGCAGCTTGGCCGCTGATCTCAGCACAGATACGCAGTATTTT.